This TCR beta chain was identified in a study of Graves' ophthalmopathy and Graves' hyperthyroidism. As concerns this clonotype: This could be a read error, since a much larger clone is one nucleotide away.

CDR3 length equals 15 residues. CDR1 is MNHNS, CDR2 SASEGT, per germline. Amplified material comprised TCR beta CDR3 regions derived from RNA transcripts. RT-PCR with HTBI primers came first, then second-round multiplex PCR. TCRdb re-called the multiplex PCR reads through MiXCR, storing one row per CDR3 protein. The sample shows hundreds of thousands of distinct CDR3 sequences, 15% to 19% of them seen only once. The sequencing input was peripheral blood. The chain couples TRBV6-1 to TRBJ1-1; D is uncertain. This receptor was obtained from a woman aged 18-30 years with stable Graves' hyperthyroidism. The CDR3: CASPRKTQENIEAFF. The DNA for the CDR3 is TGTGCCAGCCCGAGGAAGACTCAGGAGAACATTGAAGCTTTCTTT.